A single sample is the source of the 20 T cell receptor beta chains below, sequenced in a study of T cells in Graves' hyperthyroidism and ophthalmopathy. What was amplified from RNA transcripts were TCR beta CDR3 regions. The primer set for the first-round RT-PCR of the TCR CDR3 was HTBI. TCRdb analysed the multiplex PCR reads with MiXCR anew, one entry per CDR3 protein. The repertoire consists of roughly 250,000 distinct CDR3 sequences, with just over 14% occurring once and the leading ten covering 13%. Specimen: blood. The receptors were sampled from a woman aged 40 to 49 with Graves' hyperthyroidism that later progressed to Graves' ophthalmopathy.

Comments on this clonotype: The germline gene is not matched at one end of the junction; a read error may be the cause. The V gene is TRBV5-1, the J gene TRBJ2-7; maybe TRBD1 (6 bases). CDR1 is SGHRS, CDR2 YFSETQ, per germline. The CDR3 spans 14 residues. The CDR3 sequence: CASSLVGTNYEQHF. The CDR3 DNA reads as TGCGCCAGCAGCTTGGTCGGGACAAACTACGAGCAGCACTTC.

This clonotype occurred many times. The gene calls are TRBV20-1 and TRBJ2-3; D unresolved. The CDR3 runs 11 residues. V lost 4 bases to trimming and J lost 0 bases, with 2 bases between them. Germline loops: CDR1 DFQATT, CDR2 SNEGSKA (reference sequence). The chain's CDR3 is CSATSTDTQYF. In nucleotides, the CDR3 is TGCAGTGCTACTAGCACAGATACGCAGTATTTT.

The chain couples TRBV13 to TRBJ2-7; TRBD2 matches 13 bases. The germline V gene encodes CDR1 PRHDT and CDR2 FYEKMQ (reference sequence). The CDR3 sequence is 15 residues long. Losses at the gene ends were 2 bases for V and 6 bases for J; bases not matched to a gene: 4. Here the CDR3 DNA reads TGTGCCAGCAGCTTAAGGACTAGCGGGAGAGTCGAGCAGTACTTC. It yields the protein CASSLRTSGRVEQYF.

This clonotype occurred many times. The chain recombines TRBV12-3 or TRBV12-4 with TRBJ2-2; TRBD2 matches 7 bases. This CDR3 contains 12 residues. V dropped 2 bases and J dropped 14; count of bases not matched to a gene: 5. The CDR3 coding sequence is TGTGCCAGCAGTTTAACGCTAGCGGACCTGTTTTTT. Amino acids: CASSLTLADLFF.

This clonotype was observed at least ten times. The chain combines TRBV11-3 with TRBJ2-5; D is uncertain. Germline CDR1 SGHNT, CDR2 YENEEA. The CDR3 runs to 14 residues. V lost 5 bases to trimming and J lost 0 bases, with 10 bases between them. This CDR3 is CASSVSRYQETQYF. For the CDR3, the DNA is TGTGCCAGCAGCGTTTCTAGGTACCAAGAGACCCAGTACTTC. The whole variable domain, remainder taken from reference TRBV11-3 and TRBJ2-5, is EAGVVQSPRYKIIEKKQPVAFWCNPISGHNTLYWYLQNLGQGPELLIRYENEEAVDDSQLPKDRFSAERLKGVDSTLKIQPAELGDSAVYLCASSVSRYQETQYFGPGTRLLVL.

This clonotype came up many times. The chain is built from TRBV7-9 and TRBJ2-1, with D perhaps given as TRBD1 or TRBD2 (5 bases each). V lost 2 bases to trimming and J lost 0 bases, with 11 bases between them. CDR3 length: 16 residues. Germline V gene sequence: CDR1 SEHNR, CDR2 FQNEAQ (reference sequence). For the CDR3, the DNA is TGTGCCAGCAGCTTACCGGGACCCAGCTCCTACAATGAGCAGTTCTTC. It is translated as CASSLPGPSSYNEQFF.

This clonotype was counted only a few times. CDR3 loop: CASSYSGRSNTEAFF. The CDR3 bases are TGTGCCAGCAGTTACTCGGGACGCTCGAACACTGAAGCTTTCTTT. The chain joins TRBV6-5 to TRBJ1-1, with D possibly TRBD1 on 5 matching bases. The CDR3 sequence is 15 residues long. Germline V gene sequence: CDR1 MNHEY, CDR2 SVGAGI. Trimming pared 0 bases from V and 1 base from J, leaving 9 bases between.

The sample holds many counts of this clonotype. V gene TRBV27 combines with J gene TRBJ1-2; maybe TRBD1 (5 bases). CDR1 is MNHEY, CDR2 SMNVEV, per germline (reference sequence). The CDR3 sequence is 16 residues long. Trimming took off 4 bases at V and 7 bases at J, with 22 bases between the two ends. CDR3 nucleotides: TGTGCCAGCAGTTCGACCGGGACGAGGTGGGATCCTGGCTACACCTTC. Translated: CASSSTGTRWDPGYTF.

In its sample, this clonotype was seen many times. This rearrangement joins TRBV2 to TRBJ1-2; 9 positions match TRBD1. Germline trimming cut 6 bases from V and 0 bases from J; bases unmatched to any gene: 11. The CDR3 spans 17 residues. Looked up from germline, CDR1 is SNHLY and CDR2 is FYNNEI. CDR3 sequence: CASRGPGTGIANYGYTF. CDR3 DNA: TGTGCCAGCAGAGGACCCGGGACAGGGATAGCTAACTATGGCTACACCTTC.

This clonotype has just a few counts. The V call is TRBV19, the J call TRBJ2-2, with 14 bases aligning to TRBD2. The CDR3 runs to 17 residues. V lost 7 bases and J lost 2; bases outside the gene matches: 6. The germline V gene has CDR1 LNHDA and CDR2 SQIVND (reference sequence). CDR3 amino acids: CASTQTSGRANTGELFF. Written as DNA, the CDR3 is TGTGCCAGTACCCAGACTAGCGGGAGGGCCAACACCGGGGAGCTGTTTTTT.

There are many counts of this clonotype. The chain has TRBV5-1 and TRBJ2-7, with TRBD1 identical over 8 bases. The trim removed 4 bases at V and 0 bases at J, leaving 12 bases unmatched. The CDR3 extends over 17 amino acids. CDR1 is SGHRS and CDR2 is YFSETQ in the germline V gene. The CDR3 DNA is TGCGCCAGCAGCCTGGGCCCCCAGGGGGCATTCTCCTACGAGCAGTACTTC. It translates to CASSLGPQGAFSYEQYF.

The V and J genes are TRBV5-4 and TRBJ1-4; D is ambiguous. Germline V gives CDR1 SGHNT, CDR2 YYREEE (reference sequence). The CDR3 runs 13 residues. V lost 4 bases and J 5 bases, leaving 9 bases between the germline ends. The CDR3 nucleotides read TGTGCCAGCAGCCCAGCCCCAAATGAAAAACTGTTTTTT. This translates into CASSPAPNEKLFF.

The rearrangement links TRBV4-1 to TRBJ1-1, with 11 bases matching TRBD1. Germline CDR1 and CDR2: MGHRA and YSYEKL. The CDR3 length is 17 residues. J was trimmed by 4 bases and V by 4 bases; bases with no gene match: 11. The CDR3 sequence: CASSRAAAGQGGTEAFF. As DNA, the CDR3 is TGCGCCAGCAGCCGCGCAGCGGCGGGACAGGGGGGCACTGAAGCTTTCTTT.

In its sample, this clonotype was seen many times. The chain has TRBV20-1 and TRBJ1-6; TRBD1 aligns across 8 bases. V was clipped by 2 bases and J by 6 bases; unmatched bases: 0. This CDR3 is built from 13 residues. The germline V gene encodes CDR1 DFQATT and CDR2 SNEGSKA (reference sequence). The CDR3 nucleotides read TGCAGTGCTAGACAGGGGGCTAATTCACCCCTCCACTTT. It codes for CSARQGANSPLHF.

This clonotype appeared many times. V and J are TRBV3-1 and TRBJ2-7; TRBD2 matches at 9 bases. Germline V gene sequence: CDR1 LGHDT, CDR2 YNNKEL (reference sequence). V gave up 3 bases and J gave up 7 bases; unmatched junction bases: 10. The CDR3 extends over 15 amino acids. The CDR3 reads CASSHGGRGEGEQYF. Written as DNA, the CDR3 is TGTGCCAGCAGCCACGGCGGGAGGGGAGAGGGGGAGCAGTACTTC.

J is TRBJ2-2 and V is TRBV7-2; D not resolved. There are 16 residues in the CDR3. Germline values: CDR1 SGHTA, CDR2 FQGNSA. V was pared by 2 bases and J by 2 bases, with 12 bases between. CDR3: CASSLSATDNTGELFF. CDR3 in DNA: TGTGCCAGCAGCTTATCGGCGACGGACAACACCGGGGAGCTGTTTTTT.

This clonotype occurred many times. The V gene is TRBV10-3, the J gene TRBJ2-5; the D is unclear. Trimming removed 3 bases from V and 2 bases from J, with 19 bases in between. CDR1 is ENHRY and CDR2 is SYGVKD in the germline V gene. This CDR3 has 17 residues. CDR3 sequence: CAISDPSLFGNQETQYF. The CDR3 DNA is TGTGCCATCAGTGACCCGTCCCTTTTTGGAAATCAAGAGACCCAGTACTTC.

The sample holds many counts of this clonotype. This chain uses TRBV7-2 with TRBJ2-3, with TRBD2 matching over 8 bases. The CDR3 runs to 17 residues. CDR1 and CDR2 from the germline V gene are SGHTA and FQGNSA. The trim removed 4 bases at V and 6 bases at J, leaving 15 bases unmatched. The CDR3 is CASSSSHAGRGGDTQYF. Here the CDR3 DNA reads TGTGCCAGCAGCTCAAGTCACGCGGGACGCGGGGGGGATACGCAGTATTTT.

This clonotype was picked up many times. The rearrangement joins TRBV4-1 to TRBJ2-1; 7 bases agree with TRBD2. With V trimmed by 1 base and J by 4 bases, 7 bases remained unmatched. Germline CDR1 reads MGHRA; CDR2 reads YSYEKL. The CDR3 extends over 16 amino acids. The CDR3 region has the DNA TGCGCCAGCAGCCAAGGGGACGGGAGGCCTTACAATGAGCAGTTCTTC. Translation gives CASSQGDGRPYNEQFF.

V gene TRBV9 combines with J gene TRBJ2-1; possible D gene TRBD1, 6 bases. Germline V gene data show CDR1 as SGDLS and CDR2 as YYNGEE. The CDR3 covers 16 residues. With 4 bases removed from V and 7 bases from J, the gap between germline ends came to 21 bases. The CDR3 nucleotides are TGTGCCAGCAGCACTCGAGAGGCAGGGGAGAGGAATGAGCAGTTCTTC. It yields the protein CASSTREAGERNEQFF.